Below, 21 T cell receptor beta chains from the same sample are listed, as sequenced in a study of shared clonotypes between healthy human individuals. Repertoires were generated with immunoSEQ multiplex PCR, while TCRdb's copy carries only in-frame clones and drops some. The sample consists of more than 2 million clones, approximately 96% of them appearing once. The material sequenced was naive CD4+ T cells sorted from blood. Subset indicated: CD45RA+ positively selected. The origin of the receptors is a man between 18 and 29 years old in good health.

J is TRBJ2-3 and V is TRBV28, with TRBD1 identical over 7 bases. CDR1 is MDHEN and CDR2 is SYDVKM in the germline V gene. This CDR3 is 15 amino acids long. V was pared by 5 bases and J by 3 bases, with 8 bases of the junction left unmatched. CDR3 region: CASSPTGSRTDTQYF. In nucleotides, the CDR3 is TGTGCCAGCAGTCCGACAGGGTCTAGGACAGATACGCAGTATTTT.

Details on this clone: Other DNA sequences in this sample translate to the same CDR3. The J gene is TRBJ2-7, the V gene TRBV6-1; D gene uncertain. There are 13 residues in the CDR3. Germline V gives CDR1 MNHNS, CDR2 SASEGT. V lost 7 bases and J 1 base, leaving 11 bases between the germline ends. CDR3 nucleotides: TGTGCCAGCACCAGGACCGGTTCCTACGAGCAGTACTTC. Its protein is CASTRTGSYEQYF.

The chain has TRBV6-5 and TRBJ1-1; TRBD1 matches 8 bases. The CDR3 totals 15 residues. Germline V gene lookup returns CDR1 MNHEY and CDR2 SVGAGI. V shed 5 bases, J shed 4 bases, and the junction held 9 bases outside the gene matches. The DNA for the CDR3 is TGTGCCAGCAGTAGACCGACAGGGGTTGCCACTGAAGCTTTCTTT. This sequence encodes CASSRPTGVATEAFF.

Written as DNA, the CDR3 is TGTGCCAGCAGCCCGGCGACAGGGATGCGGGAGCTGTTTTTT. This translates into CASSPATGMRELFF. The genes are TRBV7-3 and TRBJ2-2, with TRBD1 matching 7 bases. This CDR3 has 14 amino acids. Germline V lookup: CDR1 SGHTA, CDR2 FQGTGA. V gave up 5 bases and J gave up 9 bases; unmatched junction bases: 9.

The chain is built from TRBV5-1 and TRBJ1-1, with a possible D match to TRBD1 (6 bases). The CDR3 spans 15 residues. Trimming removed 4 bases from V and 0 bases from J, with 13 bases in between. Germline loops: CDR1 SGHRS, CDR2 YFSETQ. The CDR3 sequence: CASSPTGQLNTEAFF. As DNA, the CDR3 is TGCGCCAGCAGCCCCACCGGACAGTTGAACACTGAAGCTTTCTTT. Complete variable domain (other parts from reference TRBV5-1 and TRBJ1-1): KAGVTQTPRYLIKTRGQQVTLSCSPISGHRSVSWYQQTPGQGLQFLFEYFSETQRNKGNFPGRFSGRQFSNSRSEMNVSTLELGDSALYLCASSPTGQLNTEAFFGQGTRLTVV.

As for this clone: In the same sample, other DNA sequences code for this CDR3. The gene calls are TRBV5-1 and TRBJ2-5; the match to TRBD2 covers 8 bases. J gave up 5 bases and V 1 base, and 4 bases lay outside the gene matches. This CDR3 region has 14 residues. Germline lookup yields CDR1 SGHRS and CDR2 YFSETQ. The CDR3 reads CASSLRAGGETQYF. In DNA form, the CDR3 reads TGCGCCAGCAGCTTGAGGGCGGGAGGCGAGACCCAGTACTTC.

The CDR3 protein is CASSIGRIDYYEQYF. DNA of the CDR3: TGTGCCAGTAGTATAGGACGGATCGATTACTACGAGCAGTACTTC. The chain couples TRBV19 to TRBJ2-7; D uncertain. CDR1 LNHDA and CDR2 SQIVND come from the germline V gene (reference sequence). The CDR3 is 15 residues long. The germline V and J ends were trimmed by 1 base and 3 bases, with 13 bases remaining between them.

The chain has TRBV6-5 and TRBJ2-7; possibly TRBD1 or TRBD2 for D (5 bases each). Trimming stripped 2 bases from V and 4 bases from J, with 18 bases between. This CDR3 has 16 amino acids. Per germline, CDR1 MNHEY and CDR2 SVGAGI. CDR3 sequence: CASSYQVPGKGYEQYF. For the CDR3, the DNA is TGTGCCAGCAGTTACCAGGTTCCCGGGAAGGGGTACGAGCAGTACTTC.

The chain combines TRBV5-1 with TRBJ2-5; D not resolved. The CDR3 is 14 residues long. Per the germline V gene, CDR1 is SGHRS and CDR2 is YFSETQ. V lost 0 bases and J 2 bases, leaving 8 bases between the germline ends. The CDR3 DNA reads TGCGCCAGCAGCTTGGACAGACCACAAGAGACCCAGTACTTC. As protein: CASSLDRPQETQYF.

The chain is built from TRBV5-4 and TRBJ2-2; 10 bases map to TRBD2. The CDR3 consists of 16 residues. Germline CDR1 reads SGHNT; CDR2 reads YYREEE (reference sequence). J gave up 6 bases and V 1 base, and 6 bases lay outside the gene matches. CDR3 sequence reads: CASSLTAGGPSGELFF. CDR3 in DNA: TGTGCCAGCAGCTTGACAGCGGGAGGGCCGTCCGGGGAGCTGTTTTTT.

This sequence joins TRBV7-2 and TRBJ1-1; 8 bases are a match to TRBD1. CDR3 length: 15 amino acids. The V segment lost 5 bases and the J segment 1 base; nucleotides outside the gene matches: 6. CDR1 is SGHTA, CDR2 FQGNSA, per germline. CDR3 in amino acids: CASSKPGTGNTEAFF. The CDR3 DNA sequence: TGTGCCAGCAGCAAGCCCGGGACAGGGAACACTGAAGCTTTCTTT.

The chain has TRBV15 and TRBJ2-4; D possibly corresponds to TRBD2 (5 bases). CDR1 and CDR2 from the germline V gene are LNHNV and YYDKDF (reference sequence). V was cut by 5 bases and J by 0 bases, with 11 bases left in between. The CDR3 spans 15 residues. The CDR3 protein is CATSGPGSAKNIQYF. CDR3 in DNA: TGTGCCACCAGCGGGCCGGGGTCAGCCAAAAACATTCAGTACTTC.

The chain employs TRBV30 and TRBJ1-4; a possible D gene is TRBD1 (6 bases). The CDR3 spans 13 residues. CDR1 GTSNPN and CDR2 SVGIG come from the germline V gene (reference sequence). Trimming took 2 bases from V and 8 from J, leaving 12 bases between them. The CDR3 nucleotides read TGTGCCTGGAGTACCGACAGGAGGGAAAAACTGTTTTTT. Protein sequence: CAWSTDRREKLFF.

The chain has TRBV7-8 and TRBJ1-5, with D uncertain. This CDR3 has 14 amino acids. Deletions cut 2 bases from V and 6 bases from J, with 11 bases between. Germline values: CDR1 SGHVS, CDR2 FQNEAQ. CDR3 sequence: CASSLPEKGQPQHF. CDR3 DNA: TGTGCCAGCAGCTTACCGGAGAAGGGTCAGCCCCAGCATTTT. Using reference TRBV7-8 and TRBJ1-5 for the parts outside the CDR3, the full variable domain is GAGVSQSPRYKVAKRGQDVALRCDPISGHVSLFWYQQALGQGPEFLTYFQNEAQLDKSGLPSDRFFAERPEGSVSTLKIQRTQQEDSAVYLCASSLPEKGQPQHFGDGTRLSIL.

Of note for this clone: A much larger clone lies a single base off, so this may be a read error. The sample contains more than one DNA sequence encoding this CDR3. The V call is TRBV11-2, the J call TRBJ2-5; D gene ambiguous. Germline CDR1 reads SGHAT; CDR2 reads FQNNGV. The V end was cut by 1 base, the J end by 4 bases, with 1 base between. The CDR3 runs to 11 residues. The CDR3 nucleotides are TGTGCCAGCAGCTTAGCAGAGACCCAGTACTTC. The encoded protein is CASSLAETQYF.

The chain links TRBV4-1 to TRBJ2-3; D remains unclear. The V and J ends lost 0 bases and 4 bases respectively, with 8 bases between them. The CDR3 consists of 14 residues. Germline-derived CDR1 and CDR2 are MGHRA and YSYEKL. The CDR3 loop reads CASSQDAAADTQYF. The CDR3 nucleotides are TGCGCCAGCAGCCAAGACGCGGCGGCAGATACGCAGTATTTT.

J is TRBJ2-2 and V is TRBV19, with D maybe TRBD2 (6 bases). The CDR3 sequence is 15 residues long. CDR1 and CDR2 (germline): LNHDA, SQIVND (reference sequence). V gave up 3 bases and J gave up 0 bases, with 8 bases separating them. CDR3 amino acids: CASSMGGANTGELFF. In DNA form, the CDR3 reads TGTGCCAGTAGTATGGGCGGGGCGAACACCGGGGAGCTGTTTTTT.

Concerning this clone: Other DNA sequences in the sample encode the same CDR3. The chain has TRBV10-3 and TRBJ1-1; D is undetermined. The V gene's germline CDR1 is ENHRY and CDR2 SYGVKD. The ends were cut back, 3 bases at V and 2 bases at J, with 7 bases in the middle. The CDR3 is 13 residues long. CDR3 sequence (DNA): TGTGCCATCAGTGACGGCCAAAACACTGAAGCTTTCTTT. Its translation: CAISDGQNTEAFF.

V is TRBV7-2 and J is TRBJ2-7, with D possibly being TRBD2 (7 bases). There are 14 residues in the CDR3. The germline V gene encodes CDR1 SGHTA and CDR2 FQGNSA. Trimming took off 0 bases at V and 7 bases at J, with 13 bases between the two ends. The DNA for the CDR3 is TGTGCCAGCAGCTTAGCCGGGGGGCTGGGGGAGCAGTACTTC. This encodes CASSLAGGLGEQYF. Using reference TRBV7-2 and TRBJ2-7 for the parts outside the CDR3, the full variable domain is GAGVSQSPSNKVTEKGKDVELRCDPISGHTALYWYRQSLGQGLEFLIYFQGNSAPDKSGLPSDRFSAERTGGSVSTLTIQRTQQEDSAVYLCASSLAGGLGEQYFGPGTRLTVT.

This chain links TRBV7-2 with TRBJ2-7; 7 bases are a match to TRBD2. V trimming: 5 bases; J trimming: 7 bases; junction bases outside the gene matches: 11. CDR1 is SGHTA, CDR2 FQGNSA, per germline. CDR3 length: 14 residues. The DNA of the CDR3 is TGTGCCAGCAGCCCGGCTAGCGGCCCTCGGGAGCAGTACTTC. Its protein product is CASSPASGPREQYF.

This clone has only one observation. V usage is TRBV5-1 and J usage is TRBJ2-3; a possible D gene is TRBD1 (5 bases). V was clipped by 7 bases and J by 0 bases, with 9 bases between them. Germline values: CDR1 SGHRS, CDR2 YFSETQ. The CDR3 extends over 13 amino acids. This chain's CDR3 is CASLGVSTDTQYF. Written as DNA, the CDR3 is TGCGCCAGCCTAGGGGTTAGCACAGATACGCAGTATTTT.